This TCR beta chain emerged from a study of shared clonotypes between healthy human individuals. Sequenced by immunoSEQ multiplex PCR; TCRdb stores in-frame clones only, minus some. The table shows roughly 410,000 clones, with 90% to 98% occurring only once. The CDR3 is 16 amino acids. The germline V gene has CDR1 SGHAT and CDR2 FQNNGV. J lost 2 bases, V lost 5 bases, and 7 bases had no gene match. The V and J genes are TRBV11-2 and TRBJ2-2, with 8 bases lining up with TRBD2. The sample comprised memory CD8+ T cells sorted from blood. Subset given: CD45RO+ cells pooled with CCR7-negative TemRA cells. This TCR came from a man aged 25 to 40 in good health. The CDR3 region has the DNA TGTGCCAGCAGCCAGGGGCTAGCGGGTAACACCGGGGAGCTGTTTTTT. It specifies CASSQGLAGNTGELFF. The full variable domain, completed using reference TRBV11-2 and TRBJ2-2, is EAGVAQSPRYKIIEKRQSVAFWCNPISGHATLYWYQQILGQGPKLLIQFQNNGVVDDSQLPKDRFSAERLKGVDSTLKIQPAKLEDSAVYLCASSQGLAGNTGELFFGEGSRLTVL.